The 22 T cell receptor beta chains below come from one sample, sequenced in a study of blood T cell repertoires in COVID-19. Data came from immunoSEQ multiplex PCR; TCRdb stores just in-frame clones and leaves some out. The data show about 240,000 clones, with around 88% seen just once and 2.5% to 3.5% held by the top ten. Specimen: PBMCs or T cells enriched from blood (not recorded which). The receptors were sampled from a middle-aged woman with acute COVID-19.

The chain combines TRBV4-1 with TRBJ2-7, with 10 bases matching TRBD2. This CDR3 region has 15 residues. Germline assignment: CDR1 MGHRA and CDR2 YSYEKL. V lost 3 bases and J lost 6; bases outside the gene matches: 8. CDR3 sequence reads: CASSHPSGSFSEQYF. For the CDR3, the DNA is TGCGCCAGCAGCCATCCTAGCGGGAGCTTCTCCGAGCAGTACTTC.

The rearrangement links TRBV29-1 to TRBJ2-1; perhaps TRBD2 as D (6 bases). Per germline, CDR1 SQVTM and CDR2 ANQGSEA. The CDR3 length is 14 residues. With 0 bases removed from V and 4 bases from J, the gap between germline ends came to 10 bases. CDR3 coding DNA: TGCAGCGTTGAAGACTTGGGACTGTACAATGAGCAGTTCTTC. It is translated as CSVEDLGLYNEQFF.

This clone was seen only once. CDR3 DNA sequence: TGCGCCAGCAGCCAAGCGGGAGGGGGGTCCTACAATGAGCAGTTCTTC. This sequence encodes CASSQAGGGSYNEQFF. This rearrangement joins TRBV4-1 to TRBJ2-1; 8 nucleotides align to TRBD2. V lost 1 base, J lost 1 base, and 3 bases stayed unmatched. Germline values: CDR1 MGHRA, CDR2 YSYEKL. The CDR3 covers 16 residues.

The rearrangement joins TRBV2 to TRBJ2-7; 8 positions match TRBD2. The length of the CDR3 is 14 residues. V shed 4 bases, J shed 2 bases, and the junction held 4 bases outside the gene matches. Germline loops: CDR1 SNHLY, CDR2 FYNNEI. The CDR3 sequence is CASSVSGGPYEQYF. CDR3 bases: TGTGCCAGCAGTGTAAGCGGGGGTCCCTACGAGCAGTACTTC.

The chain is built from TRBV27 and TRBJ1-2, with no clear D. Between the trimmed V and J ends, which lost 3 bases and 4 bases, there was a span of 12 bases. Germline CDR1 reads MNHEY; CDR2 reads SMNVEV (reference sequence). This CDR3 spans 14 amino acids. CDR3 coding DNA: TGTGCCAGCAGTTTTATCGGGAAGGGCTATGGCTACACCTTC. Translated: CASSFIGKGYGYTF.

The chain combines TRBV10-3 with TRBJ1-6; D gene unclear. The germline gives CDR1 ENHRY, CDR2 SYGVKD. The CDR3 contains 13 residues. The V end was cut by 6 bases, the J end by 5 bases, with 8 bases between. The CDR3 DNA follows: TGTGCCATCAGGAGGCAGAATAATTCACCCCTCCACTTT. Amino acids: CAIRRQNNSPLHF.

This chain joins TRBV28 and TRBJ2-7, with D perhaps TRBD1 (6 bases). The germline V gene encodes CDR1 MDHEN and CDR2 SYDVKM. Trimming took 4 bases from V and 6 from J, leaving 16 bases between them. The CDR3 covers 14 residues. The CDR3 DNA reads as TGTGCCAGCAGTTCCGGGGACATCAGGCGCGAGCAGTACTTC. Its protein product is CASSSGDIRREQYF.

The chain couples TRBV5-1 to TRBJ1-2; D might be TRBD1 (6 bases). The V end was cut by 1 base, the J end by 2 bases, with 12 bases between. The CDR3 has 15 residues. Germline V CDR1 and CDR2: SGHRS, YFSETQ. The CDR3: CASSLSQGGNYGYTF. The CDR3 DNA is TGCGCCAGCAGCTTGTCACAGGGTGGAAACTATGGCTACACCTTC.

This rearrangement joins TRBV25-1 to TRBJ1-4, with 9 bases aligning to TRBD1. From germline, CDR1 is MGHDK and CDR2 SYGVNS. The V and J ends lost 4 bases and 6 bases, in that order; junction bases with no gene match: 6. The CDR3 covers 15 residues. CDR3 sequence: CASSAPGQGDEKLFF. The CDR3 nucleotides read TGTGCCAGCAGTGCTCCGGGACAGGGAGATGAAAAACTGTTTTTT. Drawing the rest from reference TRBV25-1 and TRBJ1-4, the complete variable domain is EADIYQTPRYLVIGTGKKITLECSQTMGHDKMYWYQQDPGMELHLIHYSYGVNSTEKGDLSSESTVSRIRTEHFPLTLESARPSHTSQYLCASSAPGQGDEKLFFGSGTQLSVL.

The chain combines TRBV27 with TRBJ1-6; D call uncertain. Germline values: CDR1 MNHEY, CDR2 SMNVEV (reference sequence). The CDR3 totals 13 residues. Trimming pared 6 bases from V and 9 bases from J, leaving 12 bases between. The CDR3 loop reads CASRNLVGSPLHF. DNA for the CDR3: TGTGCCAGCAGAAACTTGGTCGGTTCACCCCTCCACTTT.

The chain carries TRBV11-3 and TRBJ2-7; 12 bases are shared with TRBD2. This CDR3 has 16 amino acids. V was clipped by 3 bases and J by 7 bases; unmatched bases: 10. Per the germline V gene, CDR1 is SGHNT and CDR2 is YENEEA. The CDR3 DNA is TGTGCCAGCAGCTTTTCTTCGACTAGCGGGAGTCCAGAGCAGTACTTC. This gives the protein CASSFSSTSGSPEQYF.

This clone showed up just a few times. The chain recombines TRBV5-1 with TRBJ2-7; TRBD2 matches 8 bases. The CDR3 runs 16 residues. J lost 1 base, V lost 0 bases, and 6 bases had no gene match. Germline loops: CDR1 SGHRS, CDR2 YFSETQ. CDR3 sequence: CASSLEEREISYEQYF. CDR3 DNA sequence: TGCGCCAGCAGCTTGGAGGAGCGGGAGATATCCTACGAGCAGTACTTC.

This chain uses TRBV12-3 or TRBV12-4 with TRBJ1-2; D uncertain. The CDR3 totals 13 residues. The V gene lost 2 bases and the J gene lost 4 bases, with 8 bases spanning the gap. Here the CDR3 DNA reads TGTGCCAGCAGTTTAAATTTGAGCTATGGCTACACCTTC. Amino acids: CASSLNLSYGYTF.

The V and J genes are TRBV28 and TRBJ2-1; 8 positions match TRBD2. Germline V CDR1 and CDR2: MDHEN, SYDVKM. Unmatched junction bases numbered 7, after V lost 5 bases and J lost 4 bases. The CDR3 extends over 15 amino acids. The CDR3 DNA reads TGTGCCAGCAGTCCCCCTAGCGGGTCGTACAATGAGCAGTTCTTC. This gives the protein CASSPPSGSYNEQFF.

The CDR3 DNA sequence: TGTGCCAGCAGCTTAGGGGGACTGGATCTGACCGGGGAGCTGTTTTTT. Translating it yields CASSLGGLDLTGELFF. The chain links TRBV7-8 to TRBJ2-2; D is possibly TRBD2 (6 bases). CDR1 is SGHVS and CDR2 is FQNEAQ in the germline V gene. Trimming took 1 base from V and 5 from J, leaving 14 bases between them. This CDR3 spans 16 amino acids.

The CDR3 protein is CASSQDSGTRREQYF. As DNA, the CDR3 is TGCGCCAGCAGCCAAGATTCGGGGACTAGACGCGAGCAGTACTTC. V and J are TRBV4-1 and TRBJ2-7, with 8 bases aligning to TRBD2. CDR1 is MGHRA, CDR2 YSYEKL, per germline. This CDR3 spans 15 amino acids. V shed 0 bases and J 6 bases; nucleotides not matched to a gene: 7.

The V and J genes are TRBV15 and TRBJ1-6, with 7 positions matching TRBD1. The CDR3 contains 15 residues. In germline, CDR1 is LNHNV, CDR2 YYDKDF (reference sequence). V lost 3 bases and J lost 11; bases outside the gene matches: 10. The CDR3 region is CATSRIKTGLAPLHF. CDR3 coding DNA: TGTGCCACCAGCAGGATAAAGACAGGGTTAGCACCCCTCCACTTT.

The V and J genes are TRBV7-2 and TRBJ2-3; 10 bases are shared with TRBD2. The germline V gene encodes CDR1 SGHTA and CDR2 FQGNSA. J gave up 8 bases and V 5 bases, and 16 bases lay outside the gene matches. This CDR3 spans 17 amino acids. The CDR3: CASSAFQAGGGIGTQYF. The CDR3 DNA reads as TGTGCCAGCAGCGCGTTCCAAGCGGGAGGGGGAATTGGTACGCAGTATTTT.

The J gene is TRBJ1-2, the V gene TRBV7-9; D might be TRBD1 (6 bases). CDR3 size: 17 residues. Germline CDR1 reads SEHNR; CDR2 reads FQNEAQ (reference sequence). The V end lost 5 bases, the J end lost 1 base, and 20 bases lay between the germline ends. CDR3 nucleotide sequence: TGTGCCAGCAGCCCAGGACAGAGCCCTACTCTTAACTATGGCTACACCTTC. Protein sequence: CASSPGQSPTLNYGYTF.

This sequence joins TRBV9 and TRBJ2-1; D unclear. The germline V gene has CDR1 SGDLS and CDR2 YYNGEE. With 3 bases removed from V and 6 bases from J, the gap between germline ends came to 10 bases. This CDR3 is 13 amino acids long. CDR3 bases: TGTGCCAGCAGCGCGACTCTAGGCAATGAGCAGTTCTTC. Protein: CASSATLGNEQFF.

The rearrangement joins TRBV2 to TRBJ2-1, with 7 bases matching TRBD1. With 7 bases clipped from V and 11 bases from J, the junction kept 5 bases outside the gene matches. CDR3 length equals 11 residues. Germline lookup yields CDR1 SNHLY and CDR2 FYNNEI. The CDR3, as DNA: TGTGCCAGCACCCCGGGACAGAAGCAGTTCTTC. Its translation is CASTPGQKQFF.

This sequence joins TRBV12-3 or TRBV12-4 and TRBJ2-7; possible D gene TRBD2, 5 bases. V was clipped by 5 bases and J by 6 bases, with 14 bases between them. The CDR3 sequence is 13 residues long. This CDR3 reads CASSPILAIEQYF. The DNA of the CDR3 is TGTGCCAGCAGTCCGATTCTAGCTATCGAGCAGTACTTC.